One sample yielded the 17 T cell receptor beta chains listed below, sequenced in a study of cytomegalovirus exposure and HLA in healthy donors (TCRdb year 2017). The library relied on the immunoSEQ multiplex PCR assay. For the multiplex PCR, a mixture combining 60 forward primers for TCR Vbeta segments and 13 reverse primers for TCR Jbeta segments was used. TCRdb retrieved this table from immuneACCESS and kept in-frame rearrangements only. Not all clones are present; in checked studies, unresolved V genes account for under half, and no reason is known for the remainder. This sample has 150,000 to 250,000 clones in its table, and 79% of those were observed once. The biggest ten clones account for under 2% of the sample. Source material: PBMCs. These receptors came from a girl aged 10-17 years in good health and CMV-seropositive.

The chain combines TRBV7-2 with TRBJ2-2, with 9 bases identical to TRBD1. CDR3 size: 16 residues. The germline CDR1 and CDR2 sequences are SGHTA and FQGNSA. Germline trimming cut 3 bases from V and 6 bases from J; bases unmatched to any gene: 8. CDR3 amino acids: CASSLGGTGFPGELFF. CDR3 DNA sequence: TGTGCCAGCAGCTTGGGCGGGACAGGGTTTCCCGGGGAGCTGTTTTTT.

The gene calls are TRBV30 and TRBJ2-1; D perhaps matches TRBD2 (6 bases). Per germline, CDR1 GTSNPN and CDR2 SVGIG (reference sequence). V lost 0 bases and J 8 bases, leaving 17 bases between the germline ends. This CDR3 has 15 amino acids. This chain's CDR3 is CAWSVGLGPGDEQFF. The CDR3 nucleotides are TGTGCCTGGAGTGTTGGGTTGGGACCGGGGGATGAGCAGTTCTTC.

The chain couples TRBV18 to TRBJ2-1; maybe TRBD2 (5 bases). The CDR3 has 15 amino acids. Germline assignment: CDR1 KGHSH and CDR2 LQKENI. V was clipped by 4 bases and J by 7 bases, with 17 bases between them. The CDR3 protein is CASSLSAGYENEQFF. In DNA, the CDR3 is TGTGCCAGCTCACTTAGCGCGGGTTATGAAAATGAGCAGTTCTTC.

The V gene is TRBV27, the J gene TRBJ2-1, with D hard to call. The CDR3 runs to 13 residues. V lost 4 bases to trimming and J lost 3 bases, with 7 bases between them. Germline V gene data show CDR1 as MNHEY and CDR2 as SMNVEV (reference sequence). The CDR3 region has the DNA TGTGCCAGCAGTTCCGCGATCTACAATGAGCAGTTCTTC. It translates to CASSSAIYNEQFF.

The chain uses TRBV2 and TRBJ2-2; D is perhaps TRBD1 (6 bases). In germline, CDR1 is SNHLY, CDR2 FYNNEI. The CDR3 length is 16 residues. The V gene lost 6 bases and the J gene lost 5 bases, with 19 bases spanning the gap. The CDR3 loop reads CASSPFDDQGTGELFF. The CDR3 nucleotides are TGTGCCAGCAGCCCCTTTGATGACCAGGGGACCGGGGAGCTGTTTTTT.

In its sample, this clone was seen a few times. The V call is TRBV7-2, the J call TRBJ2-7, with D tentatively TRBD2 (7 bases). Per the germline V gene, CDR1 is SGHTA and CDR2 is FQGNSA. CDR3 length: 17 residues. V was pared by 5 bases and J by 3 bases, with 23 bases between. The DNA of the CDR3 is TGTGCCAGCAGCCAACAGCGAGGGGGGGCGAGTTTCTACGAGCAGTACTTC. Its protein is CASSQQRGGASFYEQYF.

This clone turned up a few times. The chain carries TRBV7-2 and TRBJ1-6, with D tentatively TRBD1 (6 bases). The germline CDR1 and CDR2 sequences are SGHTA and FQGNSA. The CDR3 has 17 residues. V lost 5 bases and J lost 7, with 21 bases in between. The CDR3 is CASSPPGWTVKNSPLHF. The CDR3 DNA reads TGTGCCAGCAGCCCCCCCGGGTGGACAGTCAAAAATTCACCCCTCCACTTT.

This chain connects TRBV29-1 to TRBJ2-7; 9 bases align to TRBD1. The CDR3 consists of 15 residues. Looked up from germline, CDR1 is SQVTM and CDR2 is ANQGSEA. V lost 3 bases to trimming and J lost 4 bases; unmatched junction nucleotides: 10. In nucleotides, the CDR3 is TGCAGCGTTGAGGGGTCCGGGACAGGGCTATACGAGCAGTACTTC. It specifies CSVEGSGTGLYEQYF.

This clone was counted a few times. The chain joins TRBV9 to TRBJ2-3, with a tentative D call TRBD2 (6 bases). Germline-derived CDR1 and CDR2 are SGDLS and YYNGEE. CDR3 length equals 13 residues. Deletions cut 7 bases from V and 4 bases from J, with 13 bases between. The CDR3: CASQTSPADTQYF. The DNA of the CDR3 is TGTGCCAGCCAGACTAGTCCGGCAGATACGCAGTATTTT.

CDR3 sequence reads: CASSERKWGQGLMNTEAFF. CDR3 bases: TGTGCCAGCAGCGAACGGAAGTGGGGACAGGGCCTCATGAACACTGAAGCTTTCTTT. V and J are TRBV5-5 and TRBJ1-1; 9 bases match TRBD1. J gave up 0 bases and V 4 bases, and 16 bases lay outside the gene matches. CDR3 size: 19 residues. Germline V lookup: CDR1 SGHKS, CDR2 YYEKEE (reference sequence).

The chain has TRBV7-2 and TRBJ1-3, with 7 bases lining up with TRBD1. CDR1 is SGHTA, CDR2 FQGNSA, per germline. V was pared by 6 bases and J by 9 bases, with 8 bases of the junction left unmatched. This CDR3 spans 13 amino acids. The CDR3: CASSSTRDSTIYF. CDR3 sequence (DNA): TGTGCCAGCAGTTCAACCCGGGACAGCACCATATATTTT.

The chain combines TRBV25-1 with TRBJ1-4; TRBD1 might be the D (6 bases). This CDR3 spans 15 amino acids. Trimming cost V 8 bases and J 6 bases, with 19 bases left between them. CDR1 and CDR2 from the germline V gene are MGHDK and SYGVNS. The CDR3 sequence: CASGGRYQTHEKLFF. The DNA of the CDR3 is TGTGCCAGCGGGGGCCGGTACCAGACGCATGAAAAACTGTTTTTT. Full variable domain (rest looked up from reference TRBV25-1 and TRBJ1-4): EADIYQTPRYLVIGTGKKITLECSQTMGHDKMYWYQQDPGMELHLIHYSYGVNSTEKGDLSSESTVSRIRTEHFPLTLESARPSHTSQYLCASGGRYQTHEKLFFGSGTQLSVL.

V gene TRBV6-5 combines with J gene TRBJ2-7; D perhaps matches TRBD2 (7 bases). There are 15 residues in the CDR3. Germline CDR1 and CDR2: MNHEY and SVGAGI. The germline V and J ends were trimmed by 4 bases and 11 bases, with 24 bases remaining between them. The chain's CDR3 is CASSSLSLDGEGEYF. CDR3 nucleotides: TGTGCCAGCAGTTCTCTCTCCTTGGATGGGGAGGGGGAGTACTTC.

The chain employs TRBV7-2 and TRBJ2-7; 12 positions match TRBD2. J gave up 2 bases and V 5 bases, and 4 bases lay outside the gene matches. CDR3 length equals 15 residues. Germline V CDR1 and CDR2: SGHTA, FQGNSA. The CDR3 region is CASSPRTSGAYEQYF. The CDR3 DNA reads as TGTGCCAGCAGCCCTCGGACTAGCGGGGCCTACGAGCAGTACTTC.

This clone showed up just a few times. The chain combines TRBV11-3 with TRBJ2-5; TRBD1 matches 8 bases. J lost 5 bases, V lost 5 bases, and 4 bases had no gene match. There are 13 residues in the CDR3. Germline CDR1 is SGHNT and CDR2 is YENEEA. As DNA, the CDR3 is TGTGCCAGCAGCCAGGACAGGGTGGAGACCCAGTACTTC. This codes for CASSQDRVETQYF. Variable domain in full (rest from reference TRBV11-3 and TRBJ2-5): EAGVVQSPRYKIIEKKQPVAFWCNPISGHNTLYWYLQNLGQGPELLIRYENEEAVDDSQLPKDRFSAERLKGVDSTLKIQPAELGDSAVYLCASSQDRVETQYFGPGTRLLVL.

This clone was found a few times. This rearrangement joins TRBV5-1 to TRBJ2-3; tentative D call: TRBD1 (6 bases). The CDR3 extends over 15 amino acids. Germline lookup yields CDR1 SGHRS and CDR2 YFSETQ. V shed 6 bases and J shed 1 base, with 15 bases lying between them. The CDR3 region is CASTGELWGTDTQYF. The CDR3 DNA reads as TGCGCCAGCACAGGGGAACTCTGGGGCACAGATACGCAGTATTTT.

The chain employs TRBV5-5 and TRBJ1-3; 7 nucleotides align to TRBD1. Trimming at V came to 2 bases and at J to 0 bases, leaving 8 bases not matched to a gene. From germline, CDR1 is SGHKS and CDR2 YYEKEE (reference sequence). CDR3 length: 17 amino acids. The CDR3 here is CASSLAPGGSSGNTIYF. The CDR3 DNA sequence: TGTGCCAGCAGCTTAGCCCCAGGGGGGAGCTCTGGAAACACCATATATTTT.